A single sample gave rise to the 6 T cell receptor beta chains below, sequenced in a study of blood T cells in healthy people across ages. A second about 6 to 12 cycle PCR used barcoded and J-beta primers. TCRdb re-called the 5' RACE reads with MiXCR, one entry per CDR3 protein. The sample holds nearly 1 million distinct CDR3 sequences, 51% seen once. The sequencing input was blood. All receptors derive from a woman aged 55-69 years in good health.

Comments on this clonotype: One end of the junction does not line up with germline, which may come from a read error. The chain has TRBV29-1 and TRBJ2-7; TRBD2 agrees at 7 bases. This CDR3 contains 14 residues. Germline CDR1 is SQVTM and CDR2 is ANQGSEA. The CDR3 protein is CSVALGREPYEQYF. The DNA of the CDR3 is TGCAGCGTCGCATTGGGGAGGGAACCCTATGAGCAGTACTTC.

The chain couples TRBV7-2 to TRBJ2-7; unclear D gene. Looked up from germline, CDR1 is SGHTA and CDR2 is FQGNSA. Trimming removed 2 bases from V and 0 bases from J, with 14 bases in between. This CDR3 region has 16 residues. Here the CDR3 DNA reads TGTGCCAGCAGCTTAAGACCGCCTACGAGCTCCTACGAGCAGTACTTC. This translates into CASSLRPPTSSYEQYF.

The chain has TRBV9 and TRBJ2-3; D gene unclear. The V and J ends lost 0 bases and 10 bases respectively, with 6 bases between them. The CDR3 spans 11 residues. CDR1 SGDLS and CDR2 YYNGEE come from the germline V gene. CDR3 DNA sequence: TGTGCCAGCAGCGTAGGGGATGCGCAGTATTTT. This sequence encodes CASSVGDAQYF. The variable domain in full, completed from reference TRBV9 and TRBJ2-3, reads DSGVTQTPKHLITATGQRVTLRCSPRSGDLSVYWYQQSLDQGLQFLIQYYNGEERAKGNILERFSAQQFPDLHSELNLSSLELGDSALYFCASSVGDAQYFGPGTRLTVL.

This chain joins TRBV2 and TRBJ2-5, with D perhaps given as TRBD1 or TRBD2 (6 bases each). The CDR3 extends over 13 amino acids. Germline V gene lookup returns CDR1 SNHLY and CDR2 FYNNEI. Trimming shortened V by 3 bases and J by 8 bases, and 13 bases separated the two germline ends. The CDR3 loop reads CASSDSRGGTQYF. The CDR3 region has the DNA TGTGCCAGCAGTGATAGCAGGGGAGGAACCCAGTACTTC.

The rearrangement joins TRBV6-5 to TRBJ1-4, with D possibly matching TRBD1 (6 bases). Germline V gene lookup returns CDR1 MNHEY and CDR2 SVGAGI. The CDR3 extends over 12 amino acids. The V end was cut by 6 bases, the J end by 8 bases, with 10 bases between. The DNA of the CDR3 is TGTGCCAGCAGCCGGGGGGGCGAAAAACTGTTTTTT. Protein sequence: CASSRGGEKLFF.

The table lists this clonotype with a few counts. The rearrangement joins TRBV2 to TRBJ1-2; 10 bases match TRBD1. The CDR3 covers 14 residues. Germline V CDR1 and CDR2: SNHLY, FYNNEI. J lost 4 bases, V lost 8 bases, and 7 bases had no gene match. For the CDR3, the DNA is TGTGCCAGCGGGGACAGGGGCCCTAGCTATGGCTACACCTTC. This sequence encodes CASGDRGPSYGYTF. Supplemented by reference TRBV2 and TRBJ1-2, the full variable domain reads EPEVTQTPSHQVTQMGQEVILRCVPISNHLYFYWYRQILGQKVEFLVSFYNNEISEKSEIFDDQFSVERPDGSNFTLKIRSTKLEDSAMYFCASGDRGPSYGYTFGSGTRLTVV.